Included here is one TCR beta chain sequence, with context. Its target is not known. The V end was cut by 1 base, the J end by 3 bases, with 7 bases between. This CDR3 is 14 amino acids long. The germline CDR1 and CDR2 sequences are LNHNV and YYDKDF (reference sequence). The time point denotes: cycle 4 day 1 (C4D1), after around six weeks of nivolumab. Every one of the patients relapsed after autologous stem cell transplantation (brentuximab vedotin exposure was variable). Patients reached a best response of complete response, partial response or progressive disease. The data were taken from a study of PD-1 blockade in classical Hodgkin lymphoma. Study results and limitations: For complete responders, baseline diversity was comparable to that of newly diagnosed patients. As was reported, newly diagnosed patients showed lower baseline TCR diversity than healthy donors did. By cycle point C4D1, TCR diversity had risen significantly in CD4+ cells (but not CD8+ cells).

This table comes from immunoSEQ multiplex PCR, and its TCRdb copy is limited to in-frame clones, with some not included. The table has tens of thousands of clones, around 76% seen once. The sequencing here drew on peripheral blood mononuclear cells (PBMCs), taken before the fourth cycle of nivolumab. The chain has TRBV15 and TRBJ1-5; D remains ambiguous. This clonotype was obtained from a human donor with classical Hodgkin lymphoma. The CDR3 DNA reads as TGTGCCACCAGCAGAGGGGGTACCAATCAGCCCCAGCATTTT. Translation gives CATSRGGTNQPQHF.